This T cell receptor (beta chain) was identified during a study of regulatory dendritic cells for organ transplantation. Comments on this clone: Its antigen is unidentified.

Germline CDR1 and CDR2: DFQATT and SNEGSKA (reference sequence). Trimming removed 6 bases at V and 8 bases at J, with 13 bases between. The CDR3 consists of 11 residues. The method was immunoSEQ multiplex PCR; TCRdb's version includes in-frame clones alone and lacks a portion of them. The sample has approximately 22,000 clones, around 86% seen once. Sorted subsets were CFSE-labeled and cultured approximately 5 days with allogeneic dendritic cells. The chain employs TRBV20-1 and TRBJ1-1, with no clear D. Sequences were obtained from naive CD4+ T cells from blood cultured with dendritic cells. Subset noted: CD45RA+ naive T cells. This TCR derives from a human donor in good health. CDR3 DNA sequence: TGCAGTGCGTACCAAGCATCCGAAGCTTTCTTT. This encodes CSAYQASEAFF.